These 17 T cell receptor beta chains originate from one sample sequenced in a study of T cells in Graves' hyperthyroidism and ophthalmopathy. Amplification of TCR beta CDR3 regions was performed using RNA transcripts as template. With the HTBI primer set, the TCR CDR3 went through a first round of RT-PCR. Using its own MiXCR run on the multiplex PCR reads, TCRdb lists one record per CDR3 protein. The table records around 400,000 distinct CDR3 sequences, approximately 16% of them present only once. The sample consisted of blood. The receptor source for this set is a woman in her sixties or seventies with Graves' ophthalmopathy.

The chain uses TRBV6-1 and TRBJ1-1, with D uncertain. Trimming pared 6 bases from V and 11 bases from J, leaving 13 bases between. The germline V gene has CDR1 MNHNS and CDR2 SASEGT. This CDR3 contains 11 residues. This chain's CDR3 is CASSILSVAFF. The CDR3 DNA is TGTGCCAGCAGCATATTGTCTGTGGCTTTCTTT.

In its sample, this clonotype was seen many times. The chain employs TRBV7-2 and TRBJ2-1, with 9 nucleotides matching TRBD2. CDR1 is SGHTA, CDR2 FQGNSA, per germline. This CDR3 has 15 amino acids. Trimming took 3 bases from V and 3 from J; bases not matched to a gene: 3. DNA of the CDR3: TGTGCCAGCAGCTTTGCGGGAGGGAACTACAATGAGCAGTTCTTC. It is translated as CASSFAGGNYNEQFF.

This clonotype turned up a few times. This rearrangement joins TRBV9 to TRBJ2-1, with D perhaps assigned TRBD1 or TRBD2 (5 bases each). With 0 bases removed from V and 0 bases from J, the gap between germline ends came to 10 bases. The CDR3 sequence is 16 residues long. From germline, CDR1 is SGDLS and CDR2 YYNGEE. Written as DNA, the CDR3 is TGTGCCAGCAGCGTAGGGCCAGGGAGCTCCTACAATGAGCAGTTCTTC. Its translation: CASSVGPGSSYNEQFF.

The CDR3 DNA follows: TGTGCCAGCAACCTACAGGGGGCGGGGGATAGCACAGATACGCAGTATTTT. It specifies CASNLQGAGDSTDTQYF. The chain joins TRBV28 to TRBJ2-3; 9 nucleotides line up with TRBD1. The CDR3 is made up of 17 amino acids. Germline-derived CDR1 and CDR2 are MDHEN and SYDVKM. The trim removed 7 bases at V and 0 bases at J, leaving 11 bases unmatched.

This clonotype has more than one count but fewer than ten. V is TRBV4-2 and J is TRBJ1-5; D is possibly TRBD1 (6 bases). This CDR3 region has 15 residues. CDR1 is LGHNA and CDR2 is YNFKEQ in the germline V gene. The germline V and J ends were trimmed by 0 bases and 4 bases, with 10 bases remaining between them. The CDR3 here is CASSQDQGYNQPQHF. The CDR3, as DNA: TGTGCCAGCAGCCAAGACCAGGGGTATAATCAGCCCCAGCATTTT.

This clonotype was detected ten times or more. The CDR3 protein is CASSLTAEGYGYTF. CDR3 nucleotide sequence: TGCGCCAGCAGCTTGACAGCCGAGGGGTATGGCTACACCTTC. The J gene is TRBJ1-2, the V gene TRBV5-1; possible D gene TRBD1, 5 bases. Germline CDR1 is SGHRS and CDR2 is YFSETQ. Trimming removed 1 base at V and 5 bases at J, with 12 bases between. This CDR3 is 14 amino acids long.

This clonotype was recorded at least ten times. The V call is TRBV7-9, the J call TRBJ2-7; D is perhaps TRBD1 or TRBD2 (6 bases each). The germline V gene has CDR1 SEHNR and CDR2 FQNEAQ (reference sequence). This CDR3 has 15 amino acids. The ends were cut back, 4 bases at V and 3 bases at J, with 16 bases in the middle. The CDR3 sequence: CASSSPGAARYEQYF. CDR3 nucleotides: TGTGCCAGCAGCTCCCCGGGGGCGGCACGCTACGAGCAGTACTTC.

The rearrangement joins TRBV5-4 to TRBJ1-3; D possibly corresponds to TRBD1 (5 bases). Germline loops: CDR1 SGHNT, CDR2 YYREEE (reference sequence). The CDR3 is made up of 17 amino acids. Deletions cut 0 bases from V and 2 bases from J, with 15 bases between. The DNA for the CDR3 is TGTGCCAGCAGCTTGGGCCCTCTTGGGGGGACTGGAAACACCATATATTTT. It is translated as CASSLGPLGGTGNTIYF.

This clonotype was picked up many times. This chain links TRBV2 with TRBJ2-1; no clear D. Germline CDR1 is SNHLY and CDR2 is FYNNEI. V was clipped by 7 bases and J by 6 bases, with 19 bases between them. There are 15 residues in the CDR3. The CDR3 nucleotides are TGTGCCAGCATCCCCCAAGGTGGCGGTCTCAATGAGCAGTTCTTC. This gives the protein CASIPQGGGLNEQFF.

This clonotype was seen at least ten times. V gene TRBV20-1 combines with J gene TRBJ2-3; the match to TRBD1 covers 7 bases. This CDR3 is built from 13 residues. Per germline, CDR1 DFQATT and CDR2 SNEGSKA (reference sequence). The CDR3 DNA sequence: TGCGCCCCAAGGGGCAGGGGGACAGATACGCAGTATTTT. It encodes CAPRGRGTDTQYF.

This clonotype was seen repeatedly, ten times or more. This rearrangement joins TRBV7-8 to TRBJ1-4, with a tentative D call TRBD1 (5 bases). V gave up 1 base and J gave up 4 bases, with 16 bases separating them. Germline V gives CDR1 SGHVS, CDR2 FQNEAQ. The CDR3 length is 17 residues. CDR3 sequence reads: CASSLGAGFTRNEKLFF. In nucleotides, the CDR3 is TGTGCCAGCAGCTTAGGGGCAGGGTTTACCCGTAATGAAAAACTGTTTTTT.

This clonotype was found a few times. This chain joins TRBV30 and TRBJ1-6, with 7 bases identical to TRBD1. Germline V gene data show CDR1 as GTSNPN and CDR2 as SVGIG (reference sequence). The CDR3 is 14 residues long. V shed 1 base, J shed 10 bases, and the junction held 7 bases outside the gene matches. The CDR3 coding sequence is TGTGCCTGGAGTGGGGACAGTCCTGAGTCACCCCTCCACTTT. This translates into CAWSGDSPESPLHF. The full variable domain, rest sourced from reference TRBV30 and TRBJ1-6, is SQTIHQWPATLVQPVGSPLSLECTVEGTSNPNLYWYRQAAGRGLQLLFYSVGIGQISSEVPQNLSASRPQDRQFILSSKKLLLSDSGFYLCAWSGDSPESPLHFGNGTRLTVT.

This clonotype was observed a single time. The rearrangement uses TRBV9 and TRBJ2-3; tentative D call: TRBD2 (6 bases). V was shortened by 5 bases and J by 6 bases, with 31 bases between the two germline ends. The CDR3 consists of 19 residues. Germline lookup yields CDR1 SGDLS and CDR2 YYNGEE. The CDR3 DNA is TGTGCCAGCAGTAGATTAACAGGTTCAGCTGGCAATCTAGCGGATACGCAGTATTTT. Translation gives CASSRLTGSAGNLADTQYF.

This clonotype was seen at least ten times. This rearrangement joins TRBV7-2 to TRBJ2-5, with D possibly being TRBD2 (6 bases). In germline, CDR1 is SGHTA, CDR2 FQGNSA. This CDR3 contains 17 residues. The V end lost 1 base, the J end lost 4 bases, and 19 bases lay between the germline ends. The CDR3 here is CASSLVATRGYIETQYF. CDR3 sequence (DNA): TGTGCCAGCAGCTTAGTAGCCACGCGGGGTTACATAGAGACCCAGTACTTC.

This chain joins TRBV10-1 and TRBJ2-3; 13 bases match TRBD2. J was trimmed by 5 bases and V by 5 bases; bases with no gene match: 7. This CDR3 contains 16 residues. Germline values: CDR1 WNHNN, CDR2 SYGVQD (reference sequence). CDR3 coding DNA: TGCGCCAGCAGTCTTGGACTAGCGGGAGCTGTAGATACGCAGTATTTT. Protein sequence: CASSLGLAGAVDTQYF.

This clonotype has a count of ten or more. V is TRBV18 and J is TRBJ2-7; a possible D gene is TRBD1 (5 bases). Germline loops: CDR1 KGHSH, CDR2 LQKENI. Trimming took 5 bases from V and 7 from J, leaving 15 bases between them. This CDR3 comprises 13 residues. The CDR3 region is CASSMAGNREQYF. CDR3 nucleotide sequence: TGTGCCAGCTCAATGGCAGGGAATCGGGAGCAGTACTTC.

This clonotype occurred many times. V and J are TRBV12-3 or TRBV12-4 and TRBJ1-2; 7 nucleotides line up with TRBD1. J lost 2 bases, V lost 5 bases, and 2 bases had no gene match. CDR3 length equals 13 residues. This CDR3 is CASSDRVNYGYTF. The CDR3 DNA reads TGTGCCAGCAGTGACAGGGTCAACTATGGCTACACCTTC.